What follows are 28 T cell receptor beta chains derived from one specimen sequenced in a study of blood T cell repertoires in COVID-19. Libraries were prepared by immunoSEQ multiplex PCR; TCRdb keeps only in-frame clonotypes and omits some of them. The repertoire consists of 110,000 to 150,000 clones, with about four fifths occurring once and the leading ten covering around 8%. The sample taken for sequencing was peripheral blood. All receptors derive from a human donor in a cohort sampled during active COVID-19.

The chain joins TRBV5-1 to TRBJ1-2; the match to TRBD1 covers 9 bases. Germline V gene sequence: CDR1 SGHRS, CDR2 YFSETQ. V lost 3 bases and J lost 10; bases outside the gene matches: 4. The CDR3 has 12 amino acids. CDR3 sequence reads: CASSSGQGAYTF. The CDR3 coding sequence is TGCGCCAGCAGCTCGGGACAGGGAGCCTACACCTTC. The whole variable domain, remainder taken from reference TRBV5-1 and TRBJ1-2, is KAGVTQTPRYLIKTRGQQVTLSCSPISGHRSVSWYQQTPGQGLQFLFEYFSETQRNKGNFPGRFSGRQFSNSRSEMNVSTLELGDSALYLCASSSGQGAYTFGSGTRLTVV.

The CDR3 DNA follows: TGTGCCAGCAGTTATGCACAGGGCGATTACGAGCAGTACTTC. Protein: CASSYAQGDYEQYF. V usage is TRBV6-5 and J usage is TRBJ2-7; D is perhaps TRBD1 (6 bases). Germline CDR1 reads MNHEY; CDR2 reads SVGAGI. V dropped 3 bases and J dropped 4 bases, with 13 bases sitting between them. CDR3 length: 14 amino acids.

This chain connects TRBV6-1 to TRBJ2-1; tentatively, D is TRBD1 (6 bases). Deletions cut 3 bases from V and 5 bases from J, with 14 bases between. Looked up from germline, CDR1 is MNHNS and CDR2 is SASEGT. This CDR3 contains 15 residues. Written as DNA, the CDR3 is TGTGCCAGCAGTGAGGGAACGGCAGGGGACAATGAGCAGTTCTTC. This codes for CASSEGTAGDNEQFF.

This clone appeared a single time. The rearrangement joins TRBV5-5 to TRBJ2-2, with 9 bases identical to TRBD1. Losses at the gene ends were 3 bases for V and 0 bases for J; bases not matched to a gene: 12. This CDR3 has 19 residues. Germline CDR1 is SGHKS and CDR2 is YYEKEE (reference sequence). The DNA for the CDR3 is TGTGCCAGCAGCTGGACCTGGACAGGGGCGCGGGCGAACACCGGGGAGCTGTTTTTT. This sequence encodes CASSWTWTGARANTGELFF.

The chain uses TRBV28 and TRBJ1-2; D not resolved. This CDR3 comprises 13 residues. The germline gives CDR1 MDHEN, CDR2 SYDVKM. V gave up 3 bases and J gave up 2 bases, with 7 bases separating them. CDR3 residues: CASSFSQNYGYTF. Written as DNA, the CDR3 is TGTGCCAGCAGTTTCTCGCAGAACTATGGCTACACCTTC.

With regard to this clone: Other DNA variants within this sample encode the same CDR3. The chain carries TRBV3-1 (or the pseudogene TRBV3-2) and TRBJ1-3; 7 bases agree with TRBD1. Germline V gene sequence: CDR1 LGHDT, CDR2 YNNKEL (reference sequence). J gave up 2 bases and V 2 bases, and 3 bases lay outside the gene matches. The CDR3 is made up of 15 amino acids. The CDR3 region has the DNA TGTGCCAGCAGCCAACGGACAGGCACTGGAAACACCATATATTTT. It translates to CASSQRTGTGNTIYF.

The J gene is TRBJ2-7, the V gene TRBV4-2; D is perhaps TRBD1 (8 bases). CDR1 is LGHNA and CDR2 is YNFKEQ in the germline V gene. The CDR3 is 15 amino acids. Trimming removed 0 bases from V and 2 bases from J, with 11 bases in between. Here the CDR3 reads CASSQEQGGTYEQYF. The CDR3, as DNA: TGTGCCAGCAGCCAAGAACAGGGGGGGACCTACGAGCAGTACTTC.

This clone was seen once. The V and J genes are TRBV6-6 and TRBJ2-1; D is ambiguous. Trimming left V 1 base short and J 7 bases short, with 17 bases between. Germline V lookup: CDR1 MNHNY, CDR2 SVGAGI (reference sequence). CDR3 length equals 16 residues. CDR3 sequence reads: CASSYLLTSTPNEQFF. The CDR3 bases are TGTGCCAGCAGTTACTTGTTAACTTCAACCCCAAATGAGCAGTTCTTC.

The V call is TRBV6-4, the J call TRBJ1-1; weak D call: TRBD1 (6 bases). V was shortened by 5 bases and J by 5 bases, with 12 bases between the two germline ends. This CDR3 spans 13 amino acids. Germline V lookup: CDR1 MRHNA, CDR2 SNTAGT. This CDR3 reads CASSNRERTEAFF. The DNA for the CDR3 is TGTGCCAGCAGTAACAGGGAGCGAACTGAAGCTTTCTTT.

As DNA, the CDR3 is TGTGCCAGCAGTGAAGCCTGGGGCACGTCCTACGAGCAGTACTTC. This sequence encodes CASSEAWGTSYEQYF. The chain has TRBV6-1 and TRBJ2-7, with D possibly being TRBD1 (5 bases). Deletions cut 0 bases from V and 1 base from J, with 10 bases between. The CDR3 consists of 15 residues. CDR1 and CDR2 from the germline V gene are MNHNS and SASEGT.

As DNA, the CDR3 is TGTGCCAGCAGTCTTAGTACAGGGAACCAGCCCCAGCATTTT. This translates into CASSLSTGNQPQHF. The rearrangement uses TRBV7-8 and TRBJ1-5; tentatively, D is TRBD1 (6 bases). The germline gives CDR1 SGHVS, CDR2 FQNEAQ. V lost 6 bases to trimming and J lost 7 bases, with 16 bases between them. The CDR3 consists of 14 residues. Looking up the rest from reference TRBV7-8 and TRBJ1-5 gives the full variable domain: GAGVSQSPRYKVAKRGQDVALRCDPISGHVSLFWYQQALGQGPEFLTYFQNEAQLDKSGLPSDRFFAERPEGSVSTLKIQRTQQEDSAVYLCASSLSTGNQPQHFGDGTRLSIL.

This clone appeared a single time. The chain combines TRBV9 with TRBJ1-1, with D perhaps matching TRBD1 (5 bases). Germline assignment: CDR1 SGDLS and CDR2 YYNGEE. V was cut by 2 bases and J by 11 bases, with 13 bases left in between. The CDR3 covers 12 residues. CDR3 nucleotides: TGTGCCAGCAGCGTCCTACAGGACGGCGCTTTCTTT. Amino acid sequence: CASSVLQDGAFF.

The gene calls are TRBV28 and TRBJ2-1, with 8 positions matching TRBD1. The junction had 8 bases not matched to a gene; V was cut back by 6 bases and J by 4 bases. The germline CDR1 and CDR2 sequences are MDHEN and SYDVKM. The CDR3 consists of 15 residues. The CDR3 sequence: CASSSTGVEYNEQFF. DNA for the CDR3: TGTGCCAGCAGCTCGACAGGGGTAGAGTACAATGAGCAGTTCTTC.

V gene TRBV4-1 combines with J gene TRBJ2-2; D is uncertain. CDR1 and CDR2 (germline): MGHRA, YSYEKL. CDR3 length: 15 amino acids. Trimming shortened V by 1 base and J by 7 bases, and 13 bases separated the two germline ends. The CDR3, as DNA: TGCGCCAGCAGCCAAGTCGGAGTGGTAGGCGGGGAGCTGTTTTTT. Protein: CASSQVGVVGGELFF.

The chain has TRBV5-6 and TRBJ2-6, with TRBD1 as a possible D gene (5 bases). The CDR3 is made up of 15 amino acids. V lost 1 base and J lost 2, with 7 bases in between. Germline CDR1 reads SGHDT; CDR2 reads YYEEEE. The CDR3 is CASSLRQTGANVLTF. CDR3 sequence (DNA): TGTGCCAGCAGCTTGAGACAGACTGGGGCCAACGTCCTGACTTTC.

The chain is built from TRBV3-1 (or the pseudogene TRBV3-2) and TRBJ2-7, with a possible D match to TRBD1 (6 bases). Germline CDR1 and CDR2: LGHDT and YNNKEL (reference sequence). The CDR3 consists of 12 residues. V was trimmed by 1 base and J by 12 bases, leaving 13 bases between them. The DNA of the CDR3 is TGTGCCAGCAGCCAAGCGGGAACAGGGCGGTACTTC. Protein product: CASSQAGTGRYF.

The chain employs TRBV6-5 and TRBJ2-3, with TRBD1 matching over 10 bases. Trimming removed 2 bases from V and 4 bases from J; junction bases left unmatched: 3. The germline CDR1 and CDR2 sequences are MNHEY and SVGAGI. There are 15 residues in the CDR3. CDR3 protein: CASSYGTGVADTQYF. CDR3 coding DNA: TGTGCCAGCAGTTACGGGACAGGGGTGGCAGATACGCAGTATTTT.

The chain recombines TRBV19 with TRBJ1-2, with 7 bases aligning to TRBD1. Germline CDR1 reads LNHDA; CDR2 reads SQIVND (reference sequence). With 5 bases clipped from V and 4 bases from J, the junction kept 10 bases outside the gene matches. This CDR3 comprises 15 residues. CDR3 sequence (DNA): TGTGCCAGTAGTGCTGGAATGGGACAGACCTATGGCTACACCTTC. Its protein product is CASSAGMGQTYGYTF.

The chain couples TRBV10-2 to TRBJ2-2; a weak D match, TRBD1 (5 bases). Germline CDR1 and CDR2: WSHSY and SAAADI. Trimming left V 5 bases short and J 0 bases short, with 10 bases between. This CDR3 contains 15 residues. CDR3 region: CASSRQNPNTGELFF. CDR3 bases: TGCGCCAGCAGTCGACAGAACCCGAACACCGGGGAGCTGTTTTTT.

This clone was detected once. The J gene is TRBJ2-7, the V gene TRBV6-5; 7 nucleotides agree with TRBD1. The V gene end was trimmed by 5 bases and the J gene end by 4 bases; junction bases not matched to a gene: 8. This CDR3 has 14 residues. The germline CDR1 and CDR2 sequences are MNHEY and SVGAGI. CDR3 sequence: CASSPGGQQYEQYF. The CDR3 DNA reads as TGTGCCAGCAGTCCAGGGGGACAGCAATACGAGCAGTACTTC.

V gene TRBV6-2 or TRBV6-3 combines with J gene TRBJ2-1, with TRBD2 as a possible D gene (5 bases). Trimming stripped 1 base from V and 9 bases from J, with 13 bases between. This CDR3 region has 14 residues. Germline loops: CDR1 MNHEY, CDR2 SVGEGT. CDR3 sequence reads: CASSYLAGPSEQFF. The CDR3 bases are TGTGCCAGCAGTTACTTGGCGGGCCCTAGTGAGCAGTTCTTC.

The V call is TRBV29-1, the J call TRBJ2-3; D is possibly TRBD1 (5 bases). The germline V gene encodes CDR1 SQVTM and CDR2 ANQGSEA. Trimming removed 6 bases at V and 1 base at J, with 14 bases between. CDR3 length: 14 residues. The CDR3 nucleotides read TGCAGCGTGGAAAGCGTACAGGGCACAGATACGCAGTATTTT. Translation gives CSVESVQGTDTQYF.

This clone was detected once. CDR3 sequence (DNA): TGTGCCAGCAGCTTATCCCCGGGTTACAATGAGCAGTTCTTC. Translation: CASSLSPGYNEQFF. The chain has TRBV7-2 and TRBJ2-1, with no clear D. Per the germline V gene, CDR1 is SGHTA and CDR2 is FQGNSA. Trimming shortened V by 2 bases and J by 4 bases, and 9 bases separated the two germline ends. This CDR3 contains 14 residues.

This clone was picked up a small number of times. Here the CDR3 DNA reads TGTGCCAGCAGAACAGGGGGCGCGGAAAATTCACCCCTCCACTTT. Its translation: CASRTGGAENSPLHF. This rearrangement joins TRBV7-9 to TRBJ1-6; 9 nucleotides agree with TRBD1. This CDR3 is 15 amino acids long. Looked up from germline, CDR1 is SEHNR and CDR2 is FQNEAQ (reference sequence). The V gene end was trimmed by 6 bases and the J gene end by 7 bases; junction bases not matched to a gene: 7.

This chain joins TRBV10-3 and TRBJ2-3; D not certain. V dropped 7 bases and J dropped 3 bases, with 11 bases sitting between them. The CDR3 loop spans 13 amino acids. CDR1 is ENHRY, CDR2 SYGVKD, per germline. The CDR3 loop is CAIKVRSTDTQYF. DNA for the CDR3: TGTGCCATCAAAGTGCGGAGTACAGATACGCAGTATTTT.

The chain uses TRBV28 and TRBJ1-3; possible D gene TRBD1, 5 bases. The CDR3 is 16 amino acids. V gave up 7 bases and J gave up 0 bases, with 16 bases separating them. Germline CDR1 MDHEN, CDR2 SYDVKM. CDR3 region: CASTPGGTYSGNTIYF. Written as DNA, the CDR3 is TGTGCCAGCACCCCCGGGGGGACGTACTCTGGAAACACCATATATTTT.

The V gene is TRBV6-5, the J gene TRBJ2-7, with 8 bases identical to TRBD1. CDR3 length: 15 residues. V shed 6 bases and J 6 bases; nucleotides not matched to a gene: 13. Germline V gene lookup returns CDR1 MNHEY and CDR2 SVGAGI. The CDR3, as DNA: TGTGCCAGCAGACGCGACAGGGGACGTGATCGCGAGCAGTACTTC. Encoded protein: CASRRDRGRDREQYF.

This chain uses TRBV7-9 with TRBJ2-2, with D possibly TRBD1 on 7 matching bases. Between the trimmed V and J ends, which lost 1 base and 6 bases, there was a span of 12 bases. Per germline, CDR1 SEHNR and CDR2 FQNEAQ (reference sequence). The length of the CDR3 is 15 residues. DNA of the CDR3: TGTGCCAGCAGCTTAGGACAGGGAGGCCCCGGGGAGCTGTTTTTT. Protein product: CASSLGQGGPGELFF.